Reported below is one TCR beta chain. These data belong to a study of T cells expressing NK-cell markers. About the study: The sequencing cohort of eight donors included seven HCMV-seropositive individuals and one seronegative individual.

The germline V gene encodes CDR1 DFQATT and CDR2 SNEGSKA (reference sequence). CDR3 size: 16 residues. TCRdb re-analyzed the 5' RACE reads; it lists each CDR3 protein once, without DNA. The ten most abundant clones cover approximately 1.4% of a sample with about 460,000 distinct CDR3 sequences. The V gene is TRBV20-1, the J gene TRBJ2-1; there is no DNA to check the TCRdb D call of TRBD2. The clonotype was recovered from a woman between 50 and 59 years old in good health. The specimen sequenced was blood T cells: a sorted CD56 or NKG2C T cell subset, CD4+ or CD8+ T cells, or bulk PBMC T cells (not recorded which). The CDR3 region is CSARDRVAGRFNEQFF.